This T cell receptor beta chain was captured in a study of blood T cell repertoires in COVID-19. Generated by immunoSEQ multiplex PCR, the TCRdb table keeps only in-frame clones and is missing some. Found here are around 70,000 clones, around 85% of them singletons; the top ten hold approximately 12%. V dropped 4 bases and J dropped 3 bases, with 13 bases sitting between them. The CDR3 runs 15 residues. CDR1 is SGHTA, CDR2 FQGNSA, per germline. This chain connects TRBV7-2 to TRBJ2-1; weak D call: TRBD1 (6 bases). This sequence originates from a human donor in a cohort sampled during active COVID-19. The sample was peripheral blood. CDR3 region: CASSSQQGIYNEQFF. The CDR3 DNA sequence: TGTGCCAGCAGCTCTCAACAGGGAATCTACAATGAGCAGTTCTTC.